These 8 T cell receptor beta chains were sequenced from one sample in a study of blood T cell repertoires in COVID-19. Profiling relied on immunoSEQ multiplex PCR, and the TCRdb table lists in-frame clones only, not all of them. The repertoire consists of roughly 250,000 clones, with roughly 90% occurring once and the leading ten covering just over 7%. Material for sequencing was peripheral blood. The receptors were sampled from a man between 60 and 75 years old who had recovered from COVID-19.

In its sample, this clone was seen once. The rearrangement uses TRBV7-9 and TRBJ2-7; 10 nucleotides agree with TRBD1. The V gene end was trimmed by 4 bases and the J gene end by 5 bases; junction bases not matched to a gene: 11. CDR1 SEHNR and CDR2 FQNEAQ come from the germline V gene (reference sequence). This CDR3 region has 16 residues. Written as DNA, the CDR3 is TGTGCCAGCAGCTCACCTAGGGGGACAGGGGCCCACGAGCAGTACTTC. This encodes CASSSPRGTGAHEQYF. Together with reference TRBV7-9 and TRBJ2-7, the CDR3 gives the full variable domain: DTGVSQNPRHKITKRGQNVTFRCDPISEHNRLYWYRQTLGQGPEFLTYFQNEAQLEKSRLLSDRFSAERPKGSFSTLEIQRTEQGDSAMYLCASSSPRGTGAHEQYFGPGTRLTVT.

The chain employs TRBV18 and TRBJ1-5, with D possibly being TRBD1 (5 bases). Germline V gene lookup returns CDR1 KGHSH and CDR2 LQKENI. The V gene lost 3 bases and the J gene lost 2 bases, with 17 bases spanning the gap. CDR3 length: 17 residues. The CDR3 is CASSPGRVGAGNQPQHF. The CDR3 DNA reads as TGTGCCAGCTCACCTGGCAGGGTGGGTGCGGGCAATCAGCCCCAGCATTTT.

This sequence joins TRBV27 and TRBJ1-2; TRBD1 aligns across 10 bases. The CDR3 spans 15 residues. Germline-derived CDR1 and CDR2 are MNHEY and SMNVEV (reference sequence). V trimming: 3 bases; J trimming: 7 bases; junction bases outside the gene matches: 8. Here the CDR3 DNA reads TGTGCCAGCAGTTTCCGGGACAGGGGCCGGTCTGGCTACACCTTC. It translates to CASSFRDRGRSGYTF.

The chain recombines TRBV6-5 with TRBJ1-1; the D gene is possibly TRBD1 (5 bases). The CDR3 runs 15 residues. Germline-derived CDR1 and CDR2 are MNHEY and SVGAGI. The germline V and J ends were trimmed by 2 bases and 3 bases, with 13 bases remaining between them. The DNA for the CDR3 is TGTGCCAGCAGTTACATCGGGGGTGAGGACACTGAAGCTTTCTTT. Translation: CASSYIGGEDTEAFF.

The rearrangement joins TRBV3-1 (or the pseudogene TRBV3-2) to TRBJ2-1; possible D gene TRBD2, 6 bases. V lost 4 bases, J lost 7 bases, and 14 bases lay in between. The CDR3 runs to 14 residues. Germline V CDR1 and CDR2: LGHDT, YNNKEL (reference sequence). The CDR3 bases are TGTGCCAGCAGCCGGGGCAGCGGGTTAAATGAGCAGTTCTTC. Translated: CASSRGSGLNEQFF.

The genes are TRBV5-1 and TRBJ2-4; D is perhaps TRBD2 (5 bases). Trimming left V 0 bases short and J 8 bases short, with 15 bases between. Germline V gene sequence: CDR1 SGHRS, CDR2 YFSETQ. The CDR3 totals 15 residues. CDR3 sequence (DNA): TGCGCCAGCAGCTTGGGTCGGGGAGCTAGGGACATTCAGTACTTC. Protein sequence: CASSLGRGARDIQYF.

In this sample, this clone turned up once. The J gene is TRBJ2-2, the V gene TRBV7-6; D remains ambiguous. The CDR3 sequence is 15 residues long. V shed 5 bases and J shed 4 bases, with 14 bases lying between them. Germline loops: CDR1 SGHVS, CDR2 FNYEAQ. CDR3 region: CASSRGPLPTGELFF. CDR3 DNA: TGTGCCAGCAGCCGAGGTCCCCTCCCCACCGGGGAGCTGTTTTTT.

In the case of this clone: A much larger clone differs by one base, so this may be a read error. This sequence joins TRBV9 and TRBJ1-1; possibly TRBD1 for D (6 bases). Germline values: CDR1 SGDLS, CDR2 YYNGEE. The CDR3 totals 13 residues. Deletions cut 4 bases from V and 1 base from J, with 8 bases between. The CDR3 coding sequence is TGTGCCAGCAGCCCGACAGGGAACACTGAAGCTTTCTTT. This codes for CASSPTGNTEAFF.